Following are 14 T cell receptor beta chains from one sample sequenced in a study of cytomegalovirus exposure and HLA in healthy donors. With 60 Vbeta and 13 Jbeta primers, the PCR was carried out. Using immunoSEQ multiplex PCR, the repertoire was profiled, and TCRdb retains in-frame clones only, with some absent. The table has some 120,000 clones, roughly 63% seen once. Sample: PBMCs. These receptors all stem from a man younger than 45 in good health and CMV-seropositive.

The chain couples TRBV9 to TRBJ2-7, with 9 positions matching TRBD2. The V gene's germline CDR1 is SGDLS and CDR2 YYNGEE. The CDR3 is 17 residues long. V dropped 3 bases and J dropped 7; count of bases not matched to a gene: 17. The CDR3 region is CASSAGPHEREVDEQYF. The CDR3 DNA reads as TGTGCCAGCAGCGCAGGCCCCCACGAGCGGGAGGTCGATGAGCAGTACTTC.

V and J are TRBV4-2 and TRBJ1-2; 8 bases are a match to TRBD1. J lost 8 bases, V lost 8 bases, and 13 bases had no gene match. The germline gives CDR1 LGHNA, CDR2 YNFKEQ. The CDR3 loop spans 14 amino acids. The CDR3 is CASYNIGAGGGYTF. CDR3 coding DNA: TGTGCCAGCTACAACATCGGGGCAGGGGGCGGCTACACCTTC.

The chain joins TRBV29-1 to TRBJ2-2; D is perhaps TRBD2 (5 bases). Trimming cost V 7 bases and J 7 bases, with 10 bases left between them. This CDR3 has 11 amino acids. Germline V gene sequence: CDR1 SQVTM, CDR2 ANQGSEA. The CDR3 DNA follows: TGCAGCGGAACGGCGGGCGGGGAGCTGTTTTTT. Amino acids: CSGTAGGELFF.

A word on this clone: The identical CDR3 is also encoded by other nucleotide sequences in the sample. CDR3 amino acids: CASSSGLAGVTDTQYF. CDR3 nucleotide sequence: TGTGCCAGCAGCTCCGGACTAGCGGGAGTTACAGATACGCAGTATTTT. The chain joins TRBV5-4 to TRBJ2-3; 13 bases are shared with TRBD2. Germline CDR1 is SGHNT and CDR2 is YYREEE (reference sequence). With 3 bases clipped from V and 3 bases from J, the junction kept 4 bases outside the gene matches. The CDR3 is 16 residues long.

The chain recombines TRBV6-1 with TRBJ2-1, with 10 bases identical to TRBD2. After removal of 1 base from V and 4 bases from J, the junction contained 1 base not matched to a gene. Germline V gene data show CDR1 as MNHNS and CDR2 as SASEGT. The CDR3 sequence is 15 residues long. CDR3 region: CASSEEAGGYNEQFF. For the CDR3, the DNA is TGTGCCAGCAGTGAAGAAGCGGGAGGGTACAATGAGCAGTTCTTC.

V gene TRBV11-3 combines with J gene TRBJ2-1, with TRBD1 identical over 7 bases. V dropped 0 bases and J dropped 2; count of bases not matched to a gene: 13. CDR3 size: 19 residues. Germline lookup yields CDR1 SGHNT and CDR2 YENEEA. The CDR3 DNA reads TGTGCCAGCAGCTTAGATTTCTCTGACAGGGCGATGACCTACAATGAGCAGTTCTTC. It encodes CASSLDFSDRAMTYNEQFF.

This rearrangement joins TRBV5-1 to TRBJ2-7; TRBD1 aligns across 11 bases. Germline assignment: CDR1 SGHRS and CDR2 YFSETQ. J gave up 3 bases and V 3 bases, and 5 bases lay outside the gene matches. The length of the CDR3 is 15 residues. CDR3 DNA: TGCGCCAGCAGCTGGGGACAGGGGGGGAGCTACGAGCAGTACTTC. Amino acids: CASSWGQGGSYEQYF.

The chain combines TRBV6-5 with TRBJ1-2; D is unclear. The CDR3 is made up of 13 amino acids. V was shortened by 5 bases and J by 2 bases, with 9 bases between the two germline ends. Per the germline V gene, CDR1 is MNHEY and CDR2 is SVGAGI. The CDR3 nucleotides are TGTGCCAGCAGTCCCCACTGGAACTATGGCTACACCTTC. This translates into CASSPHWNYGYTF.

This clone was counted a single time. A read error may produce the germline difference seen at one junction end. This rearrangement joins TRBV9 to TRBJ2-2; a possible D gene is TRBD2 (5 bases). The CDR3 loop spans 13 amino acids. In germline, CDR1 is SGDLS, CDR2 YYNGEE. Here the CDR3 DNA reads TGTGCCAGCGGGGTCGTGCGCACCGGGGAGCTGCTTTTT. Amino acid sequence: CASGVVRTGELLF.

This clone appeared once. The V gene is TRBV6-1, the J gene TRBJ2-7, with 7 bases lining up with TRBD2. The CDR3 extends over 13 amino acids. Trimming at V came to 6 bases and at J to 2 bases, leaving 4 bases not matched to a gene. CDR1 and CDR2 from the germline V gene are MNHNS and SASEGT. The CDR3 region has the DNA TGTGCCAGCAGACCCGGACTAGCCTACGAGCAGTACTTC. Translated, it gives CASRPGLAYEQYF.

The chain employs TRBV27 and TRBJ1-1, with 9 positions matching TRBD1. Germline V gene sequence: CDR1 MNHEY, CDR2 SMNVEV (reference sequence). V shed 6 bases and J 6 bases; nucleotides not matched to a gene: 8. The CDR3 sequence is 14 residues long. CDR3 protein: CASSLTGGPPEAFF. In DNA, the CDR3 is TGTGCCAGCAGCCTTACAGGGGGCCCCCCTGAAGCTTTCTTT.

There are a few counts of this clone. The chain couples TRBV5-1 to TRBJ1-2, with 9 bases fitting TRBD1. Germline V lookup: CDR1 SGHRS, CDR2 YFSETQ. The CDR3 loop spans 15 amino acids. The J segment lost 4 bases and the V segment lost 4 bases, leaving 8 bases of the junction unmatched. The CDR3 here is CASSLPRQGGYGYTF. The DNA of the CDR3 is TGCGCCAGCAGCCTACCCCGACAGGGGGGCTATGGCTACACCTTC.

DNA for the CDR3: TGTGCCAGCAGCACCCGGACAGGGTCAGATACGCAGTATTTT. It specifies CASSTRTGSDTQYF. The chain employs TRBV9 and TRBJ2-3; 8 bases fit TRBD1. CDR1 is SGDLS, CDR2 YYNGEE, per germline. The trim removed 4 bases at V and 4 bases at J, leaving 5 bases unmatched. This CDR3 has 14 residues.

This clone was seen only a few times. The gene calls are TRBV4-2 and TRBJ1-4; tentatively, D is TRBD1 (6 bases). The CDR3 is made up of 14 amino acids. Germline CDR1 reads LGHNA; CDR2 reads YNFKEQ. The V end was cut by 4 bases, the J end by 6 bases, with 12 bases between. The CDR3 region is CASSPTGRDEKLFF. CDR3 DNA: TGTGCCAGCAGCCCTACAGGGAGGGATGAAAAACTGTTTTTT.